Included here is one T cell receptor (beta chain) sequence, with context. The ends were cut back, 3 bases at V and 9 bases at J, with 15 bases in the middle. The CDR3 contains 14 residues. Germline-derived CDR1 and CDR2 are SEHNR and FQNEAQ (reference sequence). This entry belongs to a study of blood T cell repertoires in COVID-19. Study details: Sources were T cells, B-cell-depleted T cells, or PBMCs; the material itself was cDNA or gDNA.

The authors' processing: Cell counts per sample came from amplifying reference gene primers. The method was immunoSEQ multiplex PCR; TCRdb's version includes in-frame clones alone and lacks a portion of them. That table gives V, J and clone size, and the DNA gave D and trimming. The data show 250,000 to 350,000 clones, under 90% seen once. This rearrangement joins TRBV7-9 to TRBJ2-1, with D maybe TRBD2 (6 bases). Material: peripheral blood. This receptor was obtained from a woman in her 30s with COVID-19, enrolled during active disease. In DNA form, the CDR3 reads TGTGCCAGCAGCTTGGGACTCTCGAATCGTGAGCAGTTCTTC. Translating gives CASSLGLSNREQFF.